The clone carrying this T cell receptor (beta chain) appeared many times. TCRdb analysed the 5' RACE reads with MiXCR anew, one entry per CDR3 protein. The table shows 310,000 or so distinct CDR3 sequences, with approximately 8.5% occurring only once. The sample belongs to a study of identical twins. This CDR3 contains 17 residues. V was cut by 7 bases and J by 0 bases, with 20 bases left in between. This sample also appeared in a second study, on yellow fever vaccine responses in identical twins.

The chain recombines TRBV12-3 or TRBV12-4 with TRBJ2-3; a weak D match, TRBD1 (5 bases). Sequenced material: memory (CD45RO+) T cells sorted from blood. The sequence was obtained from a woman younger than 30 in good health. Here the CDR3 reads CASIVDLAPGSTDTQYF. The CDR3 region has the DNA TGTGCCAGCATAGTCGATTTGGCTCCAGGGAGCACAGATACGCAGTATTTT.